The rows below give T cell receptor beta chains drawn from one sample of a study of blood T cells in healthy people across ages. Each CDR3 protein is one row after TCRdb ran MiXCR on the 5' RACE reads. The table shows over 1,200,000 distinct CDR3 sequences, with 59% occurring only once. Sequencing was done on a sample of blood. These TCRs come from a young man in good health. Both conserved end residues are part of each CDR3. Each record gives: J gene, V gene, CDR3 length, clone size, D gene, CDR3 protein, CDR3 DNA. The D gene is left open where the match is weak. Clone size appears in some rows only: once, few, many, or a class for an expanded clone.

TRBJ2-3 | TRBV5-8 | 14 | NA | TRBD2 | CASNKGLAEDTQYF | TGTGCCAGCAACAAGGGACTAGCAGAAGATACGCAGTATTTT
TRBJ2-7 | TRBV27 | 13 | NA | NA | CASRRGPPYEQYF | TGTGCCAGCAGACGCGGCCCACCCTACGAGCAGTACTTC
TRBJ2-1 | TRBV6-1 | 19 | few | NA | CASSEASVQARTSYNEQFF | TGTGCCAGCAGTGAAGCCAGTGTTCAGGCGAGGACCTCCTACAATGAGCAGTTCTTC
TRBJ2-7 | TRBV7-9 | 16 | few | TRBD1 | CASSLSGGQGTYEQYF | TGTGCCAGCAGCTTATCTGGGGGACAGGGGACCTACGAGCAGTACTTC
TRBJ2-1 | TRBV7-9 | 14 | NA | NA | CASSLEGPALEQFF | TGTGCCAGCAGCTTAGAAGGCCCAGCGCTTGAGCAGTTCTTC
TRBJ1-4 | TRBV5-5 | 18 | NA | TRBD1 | CASSTRQGGWATNEKLFF | TGTGCCAGCAGCACTCGACAGGGCGGGTGGGCAACTAATGAAAAACTGTTTTTT
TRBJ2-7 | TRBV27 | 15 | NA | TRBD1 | CASSYIRDSHYEQYF | TGTGCCAGCAGTTACATACGGGACAGCCACTACGAGCAGTACTTC
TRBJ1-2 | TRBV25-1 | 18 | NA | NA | CASSGTGGGGHPNYGYTF | TGTGCCAGCAGTGGGACGGGAGGCGGAGGCCATCCTAACTATGGCTACACCTTC
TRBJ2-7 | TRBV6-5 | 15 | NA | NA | CASSSGRRFSYEQYF | TGTGCCAGCAGTTCCGGTCGGCGGTTCTCCTACGAGCAGTACTTC
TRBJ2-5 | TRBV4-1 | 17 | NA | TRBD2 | CASSQERTGLAFREQYF | TGCGCCAGCAGCCAGGAGAGGACGGGACTAGCGTTCCGTGAGCAGTACTTC
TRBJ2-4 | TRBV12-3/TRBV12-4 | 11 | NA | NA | CASRQGDIQYF | TGTGCCAGCAGGCAAGGGGACATTCAGTACTTC
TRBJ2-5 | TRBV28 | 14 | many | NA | CASATLGEPETQYF | TGTGCCAGCGCTACGTTAGGGGAGCCAGAGACCCAGTACTTC
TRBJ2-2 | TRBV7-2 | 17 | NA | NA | CASSLAFVGADTGELFF | TGTGCCAGCAGCTTAGCTTTTGTGGGGGCTGACACCGGGGAGCTGTTTTTT
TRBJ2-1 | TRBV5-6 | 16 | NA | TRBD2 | CASSYSPAGRDNEQFF | TGTGCCAGCAGCTACAGTCCAGCGGGAAGAGACAATGAGCAGTTCTTC
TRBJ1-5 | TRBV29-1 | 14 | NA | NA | CSVADSISNQPQHF | TGCAGCGTGGCAGACAGTATTAGCAATCAGCCCCAGCATTTT
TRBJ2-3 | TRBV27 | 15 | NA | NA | CASSDQGWGTDTQYF | TGTGCCAGCAGTGACCAGGGGTGGGGTACAGATACGCAGTATTTT